One and the same sample provided the 5 T cell receptor beta chains below, sequenced in a study of beta chain features in type 1 diabetes. The whole isolated RNA underwent reverse transcription, so sequencing captured expressed TCRB transcripts. Assay used: immunoSEQ multiplex PCR; TCRdb lists only in-frame clones, some missing. Of under 900,000 clones detected, roughly 16% appear once; the ten largest clones hold 0.023%. The sequencing sample was made of naive CD4+ T cells from blood. The receptors come from a woman aged 18 to 35 in good health.

This clone appeared a few times. J is TRBJ2-1 and V is TRBV19; D may match TRBD1 or TRBD2 (9 bases each). The germline V gene has CDR1 LNHDA and CDR2 SQIVND (reference sequence). The CDR3 runs to 17 residues. With 3 bases removed from V and 5 bases from J, the gap between germline ends came to 20 bases. The CDR3 nucleotides read TGTGCCAGTAGTATTGGCCTAGCGGGGACAGGGAACAATGAGCAGTTCTTC. This gives the protein CASSIGLAGTGNNEQFF. Using reference TRBV19 and TRBJ2-1 for the parts outside the CDR3, the full variable domain is DGGITQSPKYLFRKEGQNVTLSCEQNLNHDAMYWYRQDPGQGLRLIYYSQIVNDFQKGDIAEGYSVSREKKESFPLTVTSAQKNPTAFYLCASSIGLAGTGNNEQFFGPGTRLTVL.

This rearrangement joins TRBV7-9 to TRBJ2-1; the match to TRBD2 covers 12 bases. This CDR3 is built from 15 residues. The V gene's germline CDR1 is SEHNR and CDR2 FQNEAQ (reference sequence). V gave up 5 bases and J gave up 9 bases; unmatched junction bases: 8. CDR3 DNA: TGTGCCAGCAGCCGACTAGCGGGAGTGGAGGGTGAGCAGTTCTTC. Its translation is CASSRLAGVEGEQFF.

The chain is built from TRBV19 and TRBJ2-2; TRBD2 aligns across 10 bases. Germline CDR1 is LNHDA and CDR2 is SQIVND (reference sequence). The CDR3 is 16 residues long. The V and J ends lost 1 base and 3 bases, in that order; junction bases with no gene match: 2. The CDR3 region has the DNA TGTGCCAGTAGTATAGCGCTAGCGGGAGACACCGGGGAGCTGTTTTTT. Protein: CASSIALAGDTGELFF.

Only a few counts were recorded for this clone. The rearrangement uses TRBV28 and TRBJ2-7; possibly TRBD2 for D (5 bases). Trimming took off 1 base at V and 3 bases at J, with 10 bases between the two ends. CDR3 length equals 14 residues. The V gene's germline CDR1 is MDHEN and CDR2 SYDVKM. The CDR3 loop is CASSLLPSNYEQYF. The CDR3 DNA reads as TGTGCCAGCAGTTTATTGCCTAGCAACTACGAGCAGTACTTC.

This chain's CDR3 is CASKGTGGHEQYF. The CDR3 DNA is TGTGCCAGCAAGGGGACAGGGGGCCACGAGCAGTACTTC. V and J are TRBV2 and TRBJ2-7; 12 nucleotides match TRBD1. This CDR3 region has 13 residues. Germline V lookup: CDR1 SNHLY, CDR2 FYNNEI. J gave up 5 bases and V 7 bases, and 3 bases lay outside the gene matches.